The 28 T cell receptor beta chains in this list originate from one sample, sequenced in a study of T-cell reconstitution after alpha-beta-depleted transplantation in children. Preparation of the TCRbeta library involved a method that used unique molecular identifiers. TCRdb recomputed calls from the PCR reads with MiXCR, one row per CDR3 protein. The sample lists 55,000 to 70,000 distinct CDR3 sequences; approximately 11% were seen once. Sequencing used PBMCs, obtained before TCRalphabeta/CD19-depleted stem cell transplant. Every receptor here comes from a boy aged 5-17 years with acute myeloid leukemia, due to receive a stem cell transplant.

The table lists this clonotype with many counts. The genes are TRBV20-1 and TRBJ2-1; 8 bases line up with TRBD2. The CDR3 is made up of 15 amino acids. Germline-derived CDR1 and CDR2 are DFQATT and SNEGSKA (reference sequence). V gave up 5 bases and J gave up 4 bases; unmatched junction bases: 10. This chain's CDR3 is CSAPPSGGLYNEQFF. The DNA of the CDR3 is TGCAGTGCTCCGCCCAGCGGGGGACTTTACAATGAGCAGTTCTTC.

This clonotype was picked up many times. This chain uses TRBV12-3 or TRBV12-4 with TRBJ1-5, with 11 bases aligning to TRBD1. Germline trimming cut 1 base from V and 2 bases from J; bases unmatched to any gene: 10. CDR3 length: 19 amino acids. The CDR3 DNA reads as TGTGCCAGCAGTTTAGGGGACAGGGGGATGGTATTTCGCAATCAGCCCCAGCATTTT. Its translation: CASSLGDRGMVFRNQPQHF.

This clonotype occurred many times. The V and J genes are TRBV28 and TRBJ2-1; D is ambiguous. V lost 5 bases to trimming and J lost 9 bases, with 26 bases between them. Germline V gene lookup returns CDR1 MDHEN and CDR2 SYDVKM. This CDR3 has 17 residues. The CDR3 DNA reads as TGTGCCAGCAGTCGCCTGCTTCGTAGTTATGTGGCCGCTGAGCAGTTCTTC. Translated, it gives CASSRLLRSYVAAEQFF.

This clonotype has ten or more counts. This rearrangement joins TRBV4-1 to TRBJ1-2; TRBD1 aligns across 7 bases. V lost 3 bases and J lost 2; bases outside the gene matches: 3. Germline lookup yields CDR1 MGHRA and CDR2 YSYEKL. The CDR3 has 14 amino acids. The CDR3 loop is CASSHVQGNYGYTF. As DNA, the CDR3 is TGCGCCAGCAGCCACGTACAGGGGAACTATGGCTACACCTTC.

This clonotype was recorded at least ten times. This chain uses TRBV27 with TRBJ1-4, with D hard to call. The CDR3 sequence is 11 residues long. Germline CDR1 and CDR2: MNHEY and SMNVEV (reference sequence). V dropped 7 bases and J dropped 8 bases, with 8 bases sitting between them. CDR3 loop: CASTSGEKLFF. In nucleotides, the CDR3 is TGTGCCAGCACGAGTGGAGAAAAACTGTTTTTT.

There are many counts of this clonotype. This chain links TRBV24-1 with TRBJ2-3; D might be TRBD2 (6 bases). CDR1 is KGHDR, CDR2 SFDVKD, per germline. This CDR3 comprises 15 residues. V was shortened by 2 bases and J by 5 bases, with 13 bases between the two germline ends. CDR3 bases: TGTGCCACCAGTGATTCCTGGGACTCTAAAGATACGCAGTATTTT. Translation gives CATSDSWDSKDTQYF.

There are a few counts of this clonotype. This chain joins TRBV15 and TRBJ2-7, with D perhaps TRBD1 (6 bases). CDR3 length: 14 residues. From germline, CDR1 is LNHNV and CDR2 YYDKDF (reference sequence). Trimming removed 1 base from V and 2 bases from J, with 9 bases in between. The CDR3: CATSRGRGTYEQYV. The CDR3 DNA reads TGTGCCACCAGCAGAGGAAGGGGGACCTACGAGCAGTACGTC.

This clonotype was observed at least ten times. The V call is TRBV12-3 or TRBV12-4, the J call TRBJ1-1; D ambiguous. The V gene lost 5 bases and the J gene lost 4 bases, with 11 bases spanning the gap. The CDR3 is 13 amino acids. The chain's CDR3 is CASSTSSGTEAFF. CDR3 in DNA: TGTGCCAGCAGTACGTCCAGCGGCACTGAAGCTTTCTTT.

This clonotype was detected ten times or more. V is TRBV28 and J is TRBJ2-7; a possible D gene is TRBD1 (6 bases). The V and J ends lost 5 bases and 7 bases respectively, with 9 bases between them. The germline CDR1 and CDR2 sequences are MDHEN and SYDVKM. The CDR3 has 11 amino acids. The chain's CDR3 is CASSPDREQYF. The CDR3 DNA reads TGTGCCAGCAGTCCCGACAGGGAGCAGTACTTC. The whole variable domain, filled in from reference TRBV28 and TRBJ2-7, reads DVKVTQSSRYLVKRTGEKVFLECVQDMDHENMFWYRQDPGLGLRLIYFSYDVKMKEKGDIPEGYSVSREKKERFSLILESASTNQTSMYLCASSPDREQYFGPGTRLTVT.

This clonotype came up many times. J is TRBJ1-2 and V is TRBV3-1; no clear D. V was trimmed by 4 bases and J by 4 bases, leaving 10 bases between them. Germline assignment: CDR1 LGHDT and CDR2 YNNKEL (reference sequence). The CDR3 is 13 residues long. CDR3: CASSPQRIYGYTF. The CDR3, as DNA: TGTGCCAGCAGCCCCCAACGAATCTATGGCTACACCTTC.

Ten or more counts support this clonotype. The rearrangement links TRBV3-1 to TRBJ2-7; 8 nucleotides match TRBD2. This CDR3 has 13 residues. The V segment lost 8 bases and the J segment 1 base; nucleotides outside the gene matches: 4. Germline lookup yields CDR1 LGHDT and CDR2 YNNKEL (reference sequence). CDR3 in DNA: TGTGCCAGCGCGGGAGGTTTATCCTACGAGCAGTACTTC. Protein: CASAGGLSYEQYF.

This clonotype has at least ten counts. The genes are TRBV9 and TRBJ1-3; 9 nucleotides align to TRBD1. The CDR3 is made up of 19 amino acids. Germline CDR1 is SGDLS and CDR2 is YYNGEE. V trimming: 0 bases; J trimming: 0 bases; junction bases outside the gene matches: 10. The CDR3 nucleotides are TGTGCCAGCAGCGTAGTTCCGGGACAGGGACCAATCTCTGGAAACACCATATATTTT. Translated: CASSVVPGQGPISGNTIYF. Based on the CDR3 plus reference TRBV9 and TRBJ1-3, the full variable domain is DSGVTQTPKHLITATGQRVTLRCSPRSGDLSVYWYQQSLDQGLQFLIQYYNGEERAKGNILERFSAQQFPDLHSELNLSSLELGDSALYFCASSVVPGQGPISGNTIYFGEGSWLTVV.

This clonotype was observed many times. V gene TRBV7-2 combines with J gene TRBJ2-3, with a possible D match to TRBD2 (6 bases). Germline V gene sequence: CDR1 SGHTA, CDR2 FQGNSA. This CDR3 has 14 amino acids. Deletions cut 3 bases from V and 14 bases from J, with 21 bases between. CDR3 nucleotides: TGTGCCAGCAGCTTGGTGTCCTTCAGCATGGGGGGGTATTTT. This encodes CASSLVSFSMGGYF. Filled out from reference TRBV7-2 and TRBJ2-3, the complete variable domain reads GAGVSQSPSNKVTEKGKDVELRCDPISGHTALYWYRQSLGQGLEFLIYFQGNSAPDKSGLPSDRFSAERTGGSVSTLTIQRTQQEDSAVYLCASSLVSFSMGGYFGPGTRLTVL.

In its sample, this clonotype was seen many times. In DNA, the CDR3 is TGTGCCATCAGGGGCCCGGCCACTGAAGCTTTCTTT. This encodes CAIRGPATEAFF. This chain joins TRBV10-3 and TRBJ1-1; D is unresolved. The CDR3 is made up of 12 amino acids. The germline V gene encodes CDR1 ENHRY and CDR2 SYGVKD. V was pared by 6 bases and J by 4 bases, with 9 bases between.

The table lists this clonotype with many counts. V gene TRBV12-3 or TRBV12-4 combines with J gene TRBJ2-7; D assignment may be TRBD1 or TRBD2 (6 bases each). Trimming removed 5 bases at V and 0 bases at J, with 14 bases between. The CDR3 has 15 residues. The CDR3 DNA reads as TGTGCCAGCAGTCCTGACACGGGGGCCTCCTACGAGCAGTACTTC. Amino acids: CASSPDTGASYEQYF.

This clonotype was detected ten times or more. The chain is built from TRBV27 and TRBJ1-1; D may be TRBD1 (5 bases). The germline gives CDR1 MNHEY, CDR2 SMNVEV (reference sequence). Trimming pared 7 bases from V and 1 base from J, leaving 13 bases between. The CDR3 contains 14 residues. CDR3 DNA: TGTGCCAGCACAGGGAGGTGGGCGAACACTGAAGCTTTCTTT. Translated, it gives CASTGRWANTEAFF.

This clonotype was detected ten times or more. Written as DNA, the CDR3 is TGTGCCAGCAGCTGGTCCCCCGGACTAGCGGGCCCCACTGAGCAGTTCTTC. Translated, it gives CASSWSPGLAGPTEQFF. The J gene is TRBJ2-1, the V gene TRBV9, with 11 nucleotides matching TRBD2. This CDR3 has 17 residues. Trimming took 4 bases from V and 9 from J; bases not matched to a gene: 15. Germline CDR1 reads SGDLS; CDR2 reads YYNGEE.

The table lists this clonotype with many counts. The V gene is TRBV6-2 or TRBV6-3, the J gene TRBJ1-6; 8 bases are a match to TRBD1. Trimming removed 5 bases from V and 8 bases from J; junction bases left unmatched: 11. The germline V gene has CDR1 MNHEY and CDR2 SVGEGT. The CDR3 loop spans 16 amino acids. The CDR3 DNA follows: TGTGCCAGCAGTCCCGGTGGACAGGGTCGGGATTCACCCCTCCACTTT. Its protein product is CASSPGGQGRDSPLHF.

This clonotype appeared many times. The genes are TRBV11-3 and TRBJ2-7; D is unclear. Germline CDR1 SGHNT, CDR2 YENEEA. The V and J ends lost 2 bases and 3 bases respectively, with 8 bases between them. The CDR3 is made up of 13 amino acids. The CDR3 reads CASSLSPNYEQYF. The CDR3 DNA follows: TGTGCCAGCAGCTTATCTCCGAACTACGAGCAGTACTTC. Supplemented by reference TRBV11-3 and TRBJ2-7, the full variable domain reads EAGVVQSPRYKIIEKKQPVAFWCNPISGHNTLYWYLQNLGQGPELLIRYENEEAVDDSQLPKDRFSAERLKGVDSTLKIQPAELGDSAVYLCASSLSPNYEQYFGPGTRLTVT.

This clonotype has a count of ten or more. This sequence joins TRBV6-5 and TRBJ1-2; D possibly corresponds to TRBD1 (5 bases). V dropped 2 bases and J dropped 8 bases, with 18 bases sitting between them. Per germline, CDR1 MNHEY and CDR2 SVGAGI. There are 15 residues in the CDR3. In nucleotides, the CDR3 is TGTGCCAGCAGTTACGCCGGCAGGGAGGCTAGGGGCTACACCTTC. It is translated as CASSYAGREARGYTF.

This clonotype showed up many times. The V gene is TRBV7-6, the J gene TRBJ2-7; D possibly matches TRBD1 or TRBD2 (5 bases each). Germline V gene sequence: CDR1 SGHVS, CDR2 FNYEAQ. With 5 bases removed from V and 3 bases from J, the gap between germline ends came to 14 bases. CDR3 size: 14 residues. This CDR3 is CASSTQVGVYEQYF. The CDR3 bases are TGTGCCAGCAGCACACAGGTGGGAGTCTACGAGCAGTACTTC.

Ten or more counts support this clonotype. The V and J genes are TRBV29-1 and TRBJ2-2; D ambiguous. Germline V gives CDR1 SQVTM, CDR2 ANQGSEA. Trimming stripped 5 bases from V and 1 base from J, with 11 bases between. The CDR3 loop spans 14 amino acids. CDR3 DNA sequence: TGCAGCGTTCTTGGGTTCTTGAACACCGGGGAGCTGTTTTTT. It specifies CSVLGFLNTGELFF.

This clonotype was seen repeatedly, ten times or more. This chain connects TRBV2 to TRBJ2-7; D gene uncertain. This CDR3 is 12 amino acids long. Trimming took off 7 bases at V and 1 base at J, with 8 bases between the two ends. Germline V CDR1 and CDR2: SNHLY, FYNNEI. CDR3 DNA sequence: TGTGCCAGCAAAAAGGAGTCCTACGAGCAGTACGTC. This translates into CASKKESYEQYV.

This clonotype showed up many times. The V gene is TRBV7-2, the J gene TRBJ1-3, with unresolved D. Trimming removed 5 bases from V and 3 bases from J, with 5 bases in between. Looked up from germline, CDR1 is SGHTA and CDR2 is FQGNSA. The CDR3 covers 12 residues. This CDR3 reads CASSMFGNTIYF. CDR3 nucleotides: TGTGCCAGCAGCATGTTTGGAAACACCATATATTTT.

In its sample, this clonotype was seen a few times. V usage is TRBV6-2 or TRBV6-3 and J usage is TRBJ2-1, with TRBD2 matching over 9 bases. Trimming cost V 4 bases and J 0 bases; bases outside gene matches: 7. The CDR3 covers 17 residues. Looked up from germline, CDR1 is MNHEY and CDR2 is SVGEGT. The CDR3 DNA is TGTGCCAGCAGTTCTCTAGCGGGAAAGAGCTCCTACAATGAGCAGTTCTTC. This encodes CASSSLAGKSSYNEQFF.

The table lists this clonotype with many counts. The CDR3 loop reads CASSLKQGLNEQFF. The CDR3 DNA reads as TGTGCCAGCAGTTTAAAACAGGGACTCAATGAGCAGTTCTTC. The chain joins TRBV12-3 or TRBV12-4 to TRBJ2-1; either TRBD1 or TRBD2 may fit D (6 bases each). With 2 bases removed from V and 6 bases from J, the gap between germline ends came to 11 bases. This CDR3 is built from 14 residues.

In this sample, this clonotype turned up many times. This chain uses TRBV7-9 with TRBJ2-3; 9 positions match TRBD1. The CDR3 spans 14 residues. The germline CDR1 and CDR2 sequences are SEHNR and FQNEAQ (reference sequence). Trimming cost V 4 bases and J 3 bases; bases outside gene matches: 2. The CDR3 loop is CASSSDRGTDTQYF. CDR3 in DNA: TGTGCCAGCAGCTCGGACAGGGGAACAGATACGCAGTATTTT. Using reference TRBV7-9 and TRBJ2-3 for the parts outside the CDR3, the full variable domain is DTGVSQNPRHKITKRGQNVTFRCDPISEHNRLYWYRQTLGQGPEFLTYFQNEAQLEKSRLLSDRFSAERPKGSFSTLEIQRTEQGDSAMYLCASSSDRGTDTQYFGPGTRLTVL.

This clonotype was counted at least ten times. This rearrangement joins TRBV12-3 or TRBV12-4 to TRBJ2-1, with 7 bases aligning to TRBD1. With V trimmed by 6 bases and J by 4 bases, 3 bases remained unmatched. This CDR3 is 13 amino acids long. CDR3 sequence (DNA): TGTGCCAGCAGGCCGGGACAGTACAATGAGCAGTTCTTC. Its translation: CASRPGQYNEQFF.